The sequence of this TCR beta chain was determined in a study of T cell responses to AZD1222 COVID-19 vaccine. About the research overall: Second-dose timings of about 4 or about 12 weeks were pooled.

General study findings and limits: Clonal diversity may have been underestimated in mostly white British donors. Rises in breadth and depth of Spike-specific TCRs came after two AZD1222 doses.

Details on this clone: What it recognizes is unknown.

The repertoire was sequenced with immunoSEQ multiplex PCR; TCRdb's copy has only in-frame clones and lacks some. The sample has 90,000 to 150,000 clones; 85% to 90% are singletons. Germline CDR1 LNHDA, CDR2 SQIVND (reference sequence). The CDR3 extends over 14 amino acids. The V gene lost 7 bases and the J gene lost 6 bases, with 16 bases spanning the gap. The clonotype originates from an adult in good health. This chain uses TRBV19 with TRBJ1-5; no clear D. The sample consisted of peripheral blood, taken on day 0 of AZD1222 vaccination. Here the CDR3 DNA reads TGTGCCAGTACTTCCGACGGTAGACCTCAGCCCCAGCATTTT. This encodes CASTSDGRPQPQHF.